The T cell receptor beta chain described here comes from a study of cytomegalovirus exposure and HLA in healthy donors (dated by TCRdb to 2015 to 2018). With regard to the full study: An earlier analysis of 587 of the donors reported 276 Gb of sequence data and 95 million to 130 million unique TCR beta sequences obtained from around 180 million T cells. Alongside the repertoire data, information on donor age, sex, ethnicity and CMV serostatus was compiled. Among the roughly 400 genotyped donors, about 83% belonged to the genetic ancestry cluster associated with self-reported Caucasian donors. Genome-wide SNP genotypes for about 65% of the roughly 670 donors were used in a later genetic analysis, which treated that subset as a discovery cohort. About 300 gigabases of sequencing data and approximately 84 million unique TCR sequences were included in an early release covering over 600 HLA-typed donors. A later analysis re-examined previously published TCR beta repertoires from just over 650 donors and added high-resolution HLA genotyping to investigate patterns of TCR occurrence. The study combined high-throughput TCR immunosequencing, statistical association of individual TCRs with disease status, and machine learning to predict cytomegalovirus infection status. To decide whether each TCR beta V gene segment behaved as functional or pseudogenic, an earlier analysis of some 600 of the donors relied on high-throughput TCR beta sequencing. The study used immunosequencing to profile the T cell repertoires of several hundred subjects and linked those repertoires to cytomegalovirus serostatus. HLA typing covered class I and class II loci at four-digit resolution. Rather than using new phenotypic data, the later analysis identified candidate immune exposures from TCR beta sequences and from how often those sequences occurred across donors. Typing coverage differed by locus: A, B, C, DRB1 and DQB1 were typed in roughly 629-640 donors, DQA1 in 500 to 550, DPA1 in around 610, and DPB1 in just under 490. The study was designed to test whether signatures of past pathogen exposure could be identified by cataloging public T cell receptors. Among approximately 370 genotyped donors of the cohort, an average of roughly 230,000 unique TCR beta nucleotide sequences was sequenced per donor, of which roughly 18% were non-productive. A separate validation cohort of over a hundred different subjects was used in addition to the approximately 700-subject first cohort. All discovery cohort repertoires had been generated using a single sequencing platform. A few DR-DQ haplotypes were treated as single units for association and clustering because of strong linkage in the cohort. Study-wide findings and limitations: In vitro tests confirmed that a few of the cytomegalovirus-associated TCR beta chains recognize cytomegalovirus antigens. Most TCR sequences were observed very rarely across donors, whereas some public TCRs were present in many individuals. According to a later analysis, TCR association rates differed among HLA loci, with DRB1 alleles showing the most associated TCRs and HLA-C alleles showing the fewest. CMV serostatus was the only immune exposure information available for the cohort. Because the 87-base-pair reads could not distinguish some IMGT-functional V segments, including TRBV6-2 and TRBV6-3, those segments were excluded. In a later genetic analysis, fewer N-insertions in productive TCRs were reported among donors in an Asian-associated ancestry cluster than the roughly 700-donor mean. Assigning TCR associations to individual alleles was difficult when HLA alleles, especially DR and DQ, strongly co-occurred. Only TCR beta chains were sequenced in this cohort, and the absence of alpha or paired-chain data limited detectable features. A later analysis found that HLA-associated TCR beta chains were more clonally expanded and had lower generation probabilities than equally common non-associated chains. Correlated functional status among segregating V segments might be attributable to linkage disequilibrium, but an unknown experimental factor could not be ruled out. In an earlier analysis of about 600 of the donors, most TCR beta V segments appeared in productive rearrangements about 87% or about 30% of the time, broadly matching IMGT annotations. In a later genetic analysis, a missense DCLRE1C variant was associated with V-gene and J-gene trimming of TCR beta chains, and the association was replicated in an independent cohort. The authors suggested that the approach could potentially be extended to other disease states and immunological phenotypes. Because HLA typing was unavailable for some donors at each locus, only the typed subset was used in association tests. A later analysis reported that several top co-occurrence clusters appeared linked to parvovirus B19, influenza, CMV and Epstein-Barr virus. Seventeen rarely observed V segments, including chromosome 9 orphons, were excluded from the earlier analysis of approximately 500 of the donors because counts were too low. Cytomegalovirus status was reported to be diagnosed by the classifier with high specificity and sensitivity in both the original and validation cohorts. The study gave a list of under 200 TCR beta chains associated with cytomegalovirus. A later analysis found that most CMV-associated TCR beta chains appeared HLA-restricted, with HLA associations seemingly driven largely by CMV exposure. A cluster of highly shared sequence variants was judged likely to represent a technical artifact of the sequencing pipeline. A further reported finding was that TCR beta sequences accurately predicted the HLA-A and HLA-B alleles for most subjects in the first cohort. In a later analysis, around 17,000 TCR beta sequences were associated with specific HLA alleles at a false discovery rate of 0.05. The presence/absence analyses assumed that sequencing depth was roughly uniform across donors, and that assumption may not be true.

At the junction V is shortened by 2 bases and J by 1 base; bases outside the gene matches: 10. In the germline V gene, CDR1 corresponds to SGHDT and CDR2 to YYEEEE. The CDR3 contains 18 residues, cysteine and phenylalanine counted. CDR3 DNA only is kept here, 54 bases in frame from base 1. The cohort comprised fewer than 750 healthy bone marrow donors. All cohort members were sampled while nominally healthy, although unrecorded immune exposures were likely present. The donor tested CMV seropositive and was one of the 289 seropositive cohort members. A peripheral blood sample was provided by each donor, and peripheral blood mononuclear cells were used for TCR beta sequencing. Genomic DNA extraction from the blood cell samples was performed with the Qiagen DNeasy Blood Extraction Kit. Library method: the immunoSEQ multiplex PCR assay. For the multiplex PCR, a mixture combining 60 forward primers for TCR Vbeta segments and 13 reverse primers for TCR Jbeta segments was used. Amplification of the CDR3 region of rearranged TCR beta genes was performed with a multiplex PCR assay on genomic DNA. The amplified TCR beta libraries were sequenced on the Illumina HiSeq System as 87-base-pair reads. In the authors' own workflow: In a later analysis, 80 million or so unique TCR beta chains were counted across the 500 to 850 repertoires, and approximately 11 million of these chains were shared by at least two donors. Raw reads were error-corrected and collapsed into unique sequences by a nearest-neighbor algorithm in which closely related sequences were merged to remove PCR and sequencing errors. CDR3 sequences were aligned to IMGT reference sequences to assign V, D and J gene segments. For a sequence to be retained, a match of at least six nucleotides was required to both a V gene segment and a J gene segment. A rearrangement counted as productive if the CDR3 had no stop codons and remained in frame with V and J, and every other rearrangement counted as non-productive. Following IMGT convention, CDR3 was defined as the stretch from the second conserved V-encoded cysteine up to the conserved J-encoded phenylalanine. Sequences without an unambiguous match to a single V gene segment were excluded from the earlier analysis of over 500 of the donors. In an earlier analysis of several hundred of the donors, a V segment was called functional when productive rearrangements were above 56.7%, and segregating when the standard deviation between donors exceeded 5%. A statistical classification framework was built for diagnosing cytomegalovirus status from the catalog of TCR beta chain sequences. In a later analysis, V and J genes were assigned by comparing TCR nucleotide sequences against IMGT/GENE-DB human TR gene sequences. The TCRdist pipeline was used in a later analysis to assign CDR3 sequences and most-parsimonious VDJ recombination scenarios. In a later analysis, each TCR beta chain was defined by its CDR3 amino acid sequence together with its V-gene family, and reads without a unique V-gene family were excluded. To address suspected cross-contamination and a sequencing artifact, a later analysis removed several hundred highly shared, low-generation-probability nucleotide sequences. In a later analysis, a clonal expansion index was calculated for each public chain from normalized within-repertoire ranks of inferred template counts. A later analysis computed generation probabilities with a VDJ recombination model fitted to out-of-frame rearrangements, and checked the results against IGoR. Hypergeometric tests were used in a later analysis to score TCR-TCR, TCR-HLA and TCR-CMV co-occurrence, with a repertoire-size bias correction applied to the TCR pairs. To estimate false discovery rates, a later analysis permuted the HLA or CMV assignments 20 times. In a later analysis, co-occurring TCRs were grouped using DBSCAN, and TCRdist sequence similarity was added for clustering within HLA-allele-positive subsets. Repertoires with fewer than 30,000 or more than 120,000 public chains, plus five repertoires with anomalous nucleotide sharing, were excluded from co-occurrence clustering. This immuneACCESS table, as held by TCRdb, lists in-frame sequences with V and J called but not all clones. Of the missing ones, under half trace to an unresolved V gene in checked studies; the others have no known cause. V and J calls plus clone size are reproduced from that table; the DNA served to infer D and trimming. The sample contains 130,000 to 150,000 clones, about 83% of them found a single time. The top ten clones comprise roughly an eighth of the sample.

On this clone itself: Its antigen has not been determined. There are no base qualities to consult, and no much larger clone falls within one base.

The rearrangement combines TRBV5-6 with TRBJ2-2; TRBD2 lines up with 8 middle nucleotides. This clonotype originated in a man aged 40-49 years in good health and CMV-seropositive. Sequenced sample: PBMCs. The nucleotide sequence is TGTGCCAGCAGCTTTCCAGCGGGAGCTACGGGGAACACCGGGGAGCTGTTTTTT. This encodes CASSFPAGATGNTGELFF.